This TCR beta chain was captured in a study of identical twins. The CDR3 consists of 11 residues. Trimming took off 3 bases at V and 6 bases at J, with 3 bases between the two ends. Germline V gives CDR1 SGHTA, CDR2 FQGNSA. TCRdb called the 5' RACE reads again in MiXCR, with one record for every CDR3 protein. The sample contains about 520,000 distinct CDR3 sequences, under 25% of which appear only once. This clonotype was picked up many times. Another study also made use of these data, one on T cells expressing NK-cell markers.

The rearrangement links TRBV7-2 to TRBJ2-1; no reliable D call. The receptor was isolated from a woman between 18 and 29 years old in good health. Material: CD4+ T cells sorted from blood. The CDR3 region has the DNA TGTGCCAGCAGCTTCTTCAATGAGCAGTTCTTC. Translated, it gives CASSFFNEQFF.